This entry concerns a single TCR beta chain. These data belong to a study of T cell changes during pregnancy in multiple sclerosis. Generated by immunoSEQ multiplex PCR, the TCRdb table keeps only in-frame clones and is missing some. This repertoire shows 98,000 or so clones, about 94% found once; its top ten account for around 0.99%. V gave up 3 bases and J gave up 3 bases, with 14 bases separating them. The CDR3 has 15 amino acids. Germline V gives CDR1 LNHDA, CDR2 SQIVND (reference sequence). This chain uses TRBV19 with TRBJ2-5, with D possibly TRBD1 on 5 matching bases. The sample was peripheral blood, taken after pregnancy. The source is a female donor with multiple sclerosis, enrolled in a pregnancy study. CDR3 sequence (DNA): TGTGCCAGTAGTATCTTGTGGCAGGACAAAGAGACCCAGTACTTC. Translating gives CASSILWQDKETQYF.